Listed below are T cell receptor beta chains from one sample, sequenced in a study of T cell changes during pregnancy in multiple sclerosis. The method was immunoSEQ multiplex PCR; TCRdb's version includes in-frame clones alone and lacks a portion of them. The repertoire has approximately 31,000 clones, 90% of them found once; the top ten carry about 0.4%. The source was CD4+ T cells from peripheral blood mononuclear cells, collected in the second trimester of pregnancy. These receptors came from a female donor in good health, enrolled as a control in a pregnancy study. Both conserved end residues are part of each CDR3. D genes are given only for firm matches. A clone size is listed for some rows: how often the clone was seen (once, few, many), or a class if it is expanded.

clone_size j_call d_call v_call cdr3_nt cdr3_aa
NA TRBJ2-1 TRBD2 TRBV30 TGTGCCTGGATGGGACTAGCGGGGGGGCCCTCCTACAATGAGCAGTTCTTC CAWMGLAGGPSYNEQFF
NA TRBJ1-4 NA TRBV12-5 TGTGCTAGTGGTCCAAGGGGGGAAAAACTGTTTTTT CASGPRGEKLFF
NA TRBJ1-2 TRBD1 TRBV11-2 TGTGCCAGCAGCTCACAGGGGGCCTATGGCTACACCTTC CASSSQGAYGYTF
once TRBJ2-7 TRBD1 TRBV6-6 TGTGCCAGCAGTTACGGTCCAGGGGGCTACGAGCAGTACTTC CASSYGPGGYEQYF
NA TRBJ1-1 NA TRBV11-2 TGTGCCAGCAGGGGAGCCACTGAAGCTTTCTTT CASRGATEAFF
NA TRBJ1-4 NA TRBV6-1 TGTGCCGGGGGGACGGGGAATGAAAAACTGTTTTTT CAGGTGNEKLFF
NA TRBJ2-5 TRBD1 TRBV27 TGTGCCAGCAGTCCCTCAAGCGACAGGGCGAAGGAGGAGACCCAGTACTTC CASSPSSDRAKEETQYF
once TRBJ1-2 TRBD1 TRBV11-2 TGTGCCAGCACCGGGACAGGCCAACTTAACTATGGCTACACCTTC CASTGTGQLNYGYTF
NA TRBJ1-5 NA TRBV12-2 TGTGCAAGTCGCTCCCGCGAGCGGCAGGGGGCCCTCGTCAATCAACCCCAGCATTTT CASRSRERQGALVNQPQHF
NA TRBJ1-2 TRBD1 TRBV5-5 TGTGCCAGCAGCTTGGGACAGGGGATTTACTATGGCTACACCTTC CASSLGQGIYYGYTF
medium-sized TRBJ1-5 NA TRBV30 TGTGCCTGGAGTGTGGGTTCGGGGGTTAGCCAGCCCCAGCATTTT CAWSVGSGVSQPQHF
NA TRBJ1-2 TRBD1 TRBV28 TGTGCCAGCAGTTTACCGGGACAGGCTGCTGGCTACACCTTC CASSLPGQAAGYTF
once TRBJ2-3 TRBD2 TRBV6-1 TGTGCCAGCATGGGGGGGAGCACAGATACGCAGTATTTT CASMGGSTDTQYF
NA TRBJ2-2 NA TRBV11-2 TGTGCCAGCAGCTTAGTAATGGCGGGCATTATTGGGGAGCTGTTTTTT CASSLVMAGIIGELFF
NA TRBJ1-1 TRBD1 TRBV5-1 TGCGCCAGCAGCAGGACAGGACCGACGTCTGGGGATGAAGCTTTCTTT CASSRTGPTSGDEAFF
NA TRBJ1-1 NA TRBV29-1 TGCAGCGTTGAACCGACAGATGCCAGGAACACTGAAGCTTTCTTT CSVEPTDARNTEAFF
NA TRBJ2-7 NA TRBV11-3 TGTGCCAGCAGCTTAGAACCGACAAACCTATACGAGCAGTACTTC CASSLEPTNLYEQYF
NA TRBJ2-7 NA TRBV10-2 TGCGCCAGCAGTTCACAGGGTGGGGTCCACGAGCAGTACTTC CASSSQGGVHEQYF
once TRBJ2-7 TRBD1 TRBV29-1 TGCAGCGCCGGGACAGGGCGCGAGCAGTACTTC CSAGTGREQYF
few TRBJ1-1 NA TRBV29-1 TGCAGCGCCAGGGGAACGGACACTGAAGCTTTCTTT CSARGTDTEAFF
NA TRBJ1-5 NA TRBV4-3 TGCGCCAGCAGCCAGACCGGGTTGGGGAGTCAGCCCCAGCATTTT CASSQTGLGSQPQHF
NA TRBJ2-7 NA TRBV6-5 TGTGCCAGCAGTATCAGGGGTCCTAACGAGCAGTACTTC CASSIRGPNEQYF
NA TRBJ1-4 NA TRBV28 TGTGCCAGCAGCCAGGGTGGGTCTAATGAAAAACTGTTTTTT CASSQGGSNEKLFF
NA TRBJ2-7 TRBD1 TRBV10-3 TGTGCCATCAGATCCCAACAGGGGGCGTACGAGCAGTACTTC CAIRSQQGAYEQYF
NA TRBJ2-5 TRBD2 TRBV5-4 TGTGCCAGCAGCCCGGGACTAGCGGGAGGGAAACAAGAGACCCAGTACTTC CASSPGLAGGKQETQYF
NA TRBJ2-1 NA TRBV5-1 TGCGCCAGCAGCTTCTCAGTAAGCTCCTACAATGAGCAGTTCTTC CASSFSVSSYNEQFF
NA TRBJ2-7 NA TRBV30 TGTGCCTGGAGTATTCGCCGAGCATCCTCCCAAGTCTACGAGCAGTACTTC CAWSIRRASSQVYEQYF
few TRBJ1-2 TRBD1 TRBV7-8 TGTGCCAGCAGCTTAGATGCAGGGGGCTATGGCTACACCTTC CASSLDAGGYGYTF
NA TRBJ2-3 NA TRBV2 TGTGCCAGCAGTGAGGAGGGGTTGGGCACAGATACGCAGTATTTT CASSEEGLGTDTQYF
NA TRBJ2-7 TRBD2 TRBV11-2 TGTGCCAGCAGTTCCGGGACTAGGTATGAGGAGCAGTACTTC CASSSGTRYEEQYF
NA TRBJ1-1 TRBD1 TRBV6-6 TGTGCCAGCAGTTCCGGACAGGGAAGGACTGAAGCTTTCTTT CASSSGQGRTEAFF
NA TRBJ2-2 NA TRBV5-1 TGCGCCAGCAGCTTCACACTACAGGGTCGGGGCACCGGGGAGCTGTTTTTT CASSFTLQGRGTGELFF
once TRBJ2-1 TRBD2 TRBV18 TGTGCCAGCTCAACGGGACTAGCGGCCCCGTACGGGATCTTC CASSTGLAAPYGIF
NA TRBJ2-1 TRBD2 TRBV10-3 TGTGCCATCAGTGCCTGGACAGCCGGGACTAGCGGGGAGAGCTCCTACAATGAGCAGTTCTTC CAISAWTAGTSGESSYNEQFF
NA TRBJ2-1 TRBD2 TRBV18 TGTGCCAGCTCAGCCGGGACTAGCGAATACAATGAGCAGTTCTTC CASSAGTSEYNEQFF
NA TRBJ2-7 NA TRBV29-1 TGCAGCGTGGGTCCCGGGATTGCCTACGAGCAGTACTTC CSVGPGIAYEQYF
NA TRBJ2-5 NA TRBV7-2 TGTGCCAGCAGCTTAGCGGGGGGGCTTTTGTTGAAGACCCAGTACTTC CASSLAGGLLLKTQYF
NA TRBJ2-7 NA TRBV9 TGTGCCAGCAGCGCAGAGGGGGAGGGTGGTTCATACGAGCAGTACTTC CASSAEGEGGSYEQYF
NA TRBJ2-7 NA TRBV5-1 TGCGCCAGCAGCTTGGGGCAGGGAGGCTACGAGCAGTACTTC CASSLGQGGYEQYF
few TRBJ1-2 NA TRBV6-4 TGTGCCAGCAGTACCAGCCCAGGGGATTCCTATGGCTACACCTTC CASSTSPGDSYGYTF
NA TRBJ1-2 TRBD1 TRBV5-8 TGTGCCAGCAGCTATACCCTAGGGACAGGCTTTAGCTATGGCTACACCTTC CASSYTLGTGFSYGYTF
NA TRBJ1-2 TRBD1 TRBV6-5 TGTGCCAGCAGCCCGGACAGGGGGAATGGGGGCTACACCTTC CASSPDRGNGGYTF
NA TRBJ1-1 NA TRBV2 TGTGCCAGCAGTGAATTCCCGTGGCCGGGGAGGGACACTGAAGCTTTCTTT CASSEFPWPGRDTEAFF
NA TRBJ1-2 TRBD1 TRBV9 TGTGCCAGCAGTGGAAACAGGGGACAAAACTATGGCTACACCTTC CASSGNRGQNYGYTF
NA TRBJ2-1 NA TRBV7-8 TGTGCCAGCAGCTTAGATAGCAGATACAATGAGCAGTTCTTC CASSLDSRYNEQFF
NA TRBJ2-3 NA TRBV18 TGTGCCAGCTCACCCCCCAGGGGCACTAGCACAGATACGCAGTATTTT CASSPPRGTSTDTQYF
NA TRBJ1-1 TRBD1 TRBV12-5 TGTGCTAGTGGGTTTGAGTCCGGGACAGGAATGAACACTGAAGCTTTCTTT CASGFESGTGMNTEAFF
few TRBJ1-1 TRBD1 TRBV30 TGTGCCTGGAGAGCCGGGACAGCGATGTTTTGGGGCACTGAAGCTTTCTTT CAWRAGTAMFWGTEAFF
NA TRBJ2-2 NA TRBV5-1 TGCGCCAGCAGCTTGACTTCCCCGGAGTTCACCGGGGAGCTGTTTTTT CASSLTSPEFTGELFF
NA TRBJ2-5 TRBD1 TRBV19 TGTGCCAGTAGTGCCGACAGGGGGACGGCCCAGTACTTC CASSADRGTAQYF
NA TRBJ2-7 NA TRBV10-3 TGTGCCATCAGTGAGTCCAGCTACGAGCAGTACTTC CAISESSYEQYF
NA TRBJ2-7 NA TRBV9 TGTGCCAGCAGCGTTTCTGCCGGGGGTAGCTCCTACGAGCAGTACTTC CASSVSAGGSSYEQYF
NA TRBJ1-2 NA TRBV27 TGTGCCAGCAGTATCAAGGGAGTCTATGGCTACACCTTC CASSIKGVYGYTF
NA TRBJ1-1 NA TRBV6-1 TGTGCCGCATGCAGGGTCTTTAACACTGAAGCTTTCTTT CAACRVFNTEAFF
NA TRBJ2-7 TRBD1 TRBV2 TGTGCCAGCTCCCCAGGGACAGGGGCCTCGATCGCCTACGAGCAGTACTTC CASSPGTGASIAYEQYF
NA TRBJ1-5 TRBD1 TRBV2 TGTGCCAGTTGCTCCGGACAGGGGGCCGATAGCAATCAGCCCCAGCATTTT CASCSGQGADSNQPQHF
few TRBJ2-1 TRBD1 TRBV25-1 TGTGCCAGCAGCACGACAGGGGGATCCTACAATGAGCAGTTCTTC CASSTTGGSYNEQFF
NA TRBJ2-1 NA TRBV10-3 TGTGCCATCAGGCGGGACAATGAGCAGTTCTTC CAIRRDNEQFF
NA TRBJ2-7 NA TRBV11-2 TGTGCCAGCAGCTTAGTTGCGGGGTACTACGAGCAGTACTTC CASSLVAGYYEQYF
NA TRBJ2-7 NA TRBV7-9 TGTGCCAGCAGCCTACCTGGGAGCGGCACCTACGAGCAGTACTTC CASSLPGSGTYEQYF